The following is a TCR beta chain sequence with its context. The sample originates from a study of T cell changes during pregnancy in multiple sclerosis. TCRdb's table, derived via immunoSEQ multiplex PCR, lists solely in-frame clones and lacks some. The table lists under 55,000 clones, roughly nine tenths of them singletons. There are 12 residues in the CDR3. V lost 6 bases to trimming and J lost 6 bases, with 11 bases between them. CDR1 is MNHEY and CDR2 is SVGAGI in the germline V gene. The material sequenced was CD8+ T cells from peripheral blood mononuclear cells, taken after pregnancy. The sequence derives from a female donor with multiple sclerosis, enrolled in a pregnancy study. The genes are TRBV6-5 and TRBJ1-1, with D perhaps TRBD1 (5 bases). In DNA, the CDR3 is TGTGCCAGCAGATTTCAGGGCGCTGAAGCTTTCTTT. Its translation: CASRFQGAEAFF.